Reported below is one T cell receptor (beta chain). No cognate antigen has been identified for it. Base qualities are not at hand, and no much larger clone is one base apart. The junction carries 4 bases between V and J, which are trimmed by 1 base and 6 bases respectively. The CDR3 runs 12 residues from the cysteine to the phenylalanine. CDR3 DNA is the only sequence kept; it has 36 bases, read in frame from the first base. CDR1 and CDR2 were assigned from the germline V gene (reference sequence) as LNHNV and YYDKDF. This record belongs to a study of post-analysis software for immune sequencing data (dated by TCRdb to the mid-2010s). Regarding the research as a whole: Disease courses on record covered relapsing-remitting, secondary progressive and progressive-relapsing multiple sclerosis, though some patients had no subtype annotation. A subset of samples was prepared in parallel using single-end sample barcoding, then pooled and co-amplified after Illumina adapter ligation. Patient repertoires were compared against around twelve previously published healthy control repertoires from donors aged about 6 to 27 years.

Points the paper makes about the study in general: The control group was slightly older than the multiple sclerosis patient group. Significantly higher frequencies in patients than in controls were found for roughly 5 TRBV segments, including TRBV5-6, TRBV5-1 and TRBV20-1. Multiple sclerosis patients had significantly lower normalized Chao1 diversity than controls, a result that suggests substantial peripheral T-cell clonal expansion. Strong co-clustering of samples prepared in the same batch was shown by direct clustering with F measure, prompting a batch-effect correction.

Libraries were prepared through PCR. Sequencer: Illumina HiSeq 2500. To reduce PCR and sequencing biases, unique molecular identifiers were built into the TCR beta cDNA libraries. Roughly 500,000 cDNA molecules were obtained per 1 to 10 million input T cells, so each molecule approximated one T cell. The patient libraries were prepared and sequenced with the same protocol used for the earlier healthy control dataset. Within a given batch, samples were prepared together, multiplexed and sequenced on the same HiSeq lane. The original pipeline was this. MIGEC handled the raw barcoded reads, throwing out single-read molecular identifier groups before consensus assembly and CDR3 extraction. Clonotype tables were post-analysed with VDJtools, and diversity was normalized by down-sampling all datasets to the smallest sample size. To correct batch-related cross-sample contamination, repertoire overlap clustering matched CDR3 amino acid sequences but not nucleotide sequences. The public reads were reanalyzed by TCRdb: fastp trimming at Q25, MiXCR alignment, in-frame beta chains only. Each entry merges the rows of one CDR3 protein and shows their most common DNA and genes. The authors' filters were not applied to this entry. This sample holds some 800,000 distinct CDR3 sequences; around 42% were observed only once. The top ten clonotypes cover just under 5% of the sample.

To demonstrate the VDJtools post-analysis software, the study profiled TCR beta repertoires from the peripheral blood of about 13 young patients with multiple sclerosis. Multiple sclerosis patients were children and adolescents aged about 6 to 17 years. Recombination connected TRBV15 to TRBJ2-1; the D gene cannot be resolved reliably. Sequenced: blood. The origin of this receptor is a girl aged 10-17 years with multiple sclerosis. The CDR3 has the sequence CATSRVSNEQFF. The DNA reads as follows: TGTGCCACCAGCAGAGTCTCCAATGAGCAGTTCTTC. The variable domain in full, with residues beyond the CDR3 obtained from the reference TRBV15 and TRBJ2-1 genes, is DAMVIQNPRYQVTQFGKPVTLSCSQTLNHNVMYWYQQKSSQAPKLLFHYYDKDFNNEADTPDNFQSRRPNTSFCFLDIRSPGLGDTAMYLCATSRVSNEQFFGPGTRLTVL.